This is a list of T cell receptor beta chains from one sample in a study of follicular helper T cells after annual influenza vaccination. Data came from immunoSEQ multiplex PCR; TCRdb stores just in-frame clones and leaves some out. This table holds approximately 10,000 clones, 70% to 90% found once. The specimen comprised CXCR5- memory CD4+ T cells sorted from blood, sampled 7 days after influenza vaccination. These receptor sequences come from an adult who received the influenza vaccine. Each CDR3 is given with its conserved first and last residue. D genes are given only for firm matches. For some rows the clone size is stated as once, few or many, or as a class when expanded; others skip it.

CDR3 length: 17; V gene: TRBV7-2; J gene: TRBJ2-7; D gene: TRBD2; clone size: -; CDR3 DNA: TGTGCCAGCAGCCGTGGACTAGCGGGGGGGAGCTCCTACGAGCAGTACTTC; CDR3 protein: CASSRGLAGGSSYEQYF
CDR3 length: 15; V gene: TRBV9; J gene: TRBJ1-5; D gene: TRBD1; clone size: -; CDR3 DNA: TGTGCCAGCAGCGTAGGACAGGGTCTAAATCAGCCCCAGCATTTT; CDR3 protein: CASSVGQGLNQPQHF
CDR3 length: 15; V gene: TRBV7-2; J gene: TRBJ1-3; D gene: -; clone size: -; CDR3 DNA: TGTGCCAGCAGCTACGATAGATTCTCTGGAAACACCATATATTTT; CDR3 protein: CASSYDRFSGNTIYF
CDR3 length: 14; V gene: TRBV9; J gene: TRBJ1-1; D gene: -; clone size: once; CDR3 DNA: TGTGCCAGCAGCCCCACGGGGGCGAGCACTGAAGCTTTCTTT; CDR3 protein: CASSPTGASTEAFF
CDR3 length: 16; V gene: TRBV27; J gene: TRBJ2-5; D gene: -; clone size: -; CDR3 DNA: TGTGCCAGCAGTTTATTAGGACAGCCTGAAGGCGAGACCCAGTACTTC; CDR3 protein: CASSLLGQPEGETQYF
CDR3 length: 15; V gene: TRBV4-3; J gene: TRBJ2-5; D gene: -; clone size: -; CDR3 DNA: TGCGCCAGCAGCCAAGGGCGGCGGAGCCAAGAGACCCAGTACTTC; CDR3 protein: CASSQGRRSQETQYF
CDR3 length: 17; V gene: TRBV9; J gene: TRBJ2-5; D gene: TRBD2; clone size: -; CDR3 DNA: TGTGCCAGCAGCGGGGATAGCGGGGGGAGACTCCAAGAGACCCAGTACTTC; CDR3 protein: CASSGDSGGRLQETQYF
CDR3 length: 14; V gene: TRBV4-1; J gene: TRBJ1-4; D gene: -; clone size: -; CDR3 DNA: TGCGCCAGCAGCCAAGATCGTGTGGTCGAAAAACTGTTTTTT; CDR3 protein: CASSQDRVVEKLFF
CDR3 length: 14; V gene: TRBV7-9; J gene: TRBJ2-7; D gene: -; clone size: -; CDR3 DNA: TGTGCCAGCAGCACCCGGGACGGAGCCTACGAGCAGTACTTC; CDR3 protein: CASSTRDGAYEQYF
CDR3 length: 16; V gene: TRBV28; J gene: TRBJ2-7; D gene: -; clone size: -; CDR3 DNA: TGTGCCAGCAGTTTTGCCCGGCGGGAAACAGGCCACGAGCAGTACTTC; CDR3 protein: CASSFARRETGHEQYF
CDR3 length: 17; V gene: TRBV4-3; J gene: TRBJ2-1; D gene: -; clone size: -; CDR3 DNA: TGCGCCAGCAGCCCCCACTCAAGGGGGAGCGGGGATGATGAGCAGTTCTTC; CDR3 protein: CASSPHSRGSGDDEQFF
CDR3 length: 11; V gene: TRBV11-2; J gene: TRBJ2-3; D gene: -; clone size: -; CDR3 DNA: TGTGCCAGCAGCATTAACGGGAGGCAGTATTTT; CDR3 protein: CASSINGRQYF
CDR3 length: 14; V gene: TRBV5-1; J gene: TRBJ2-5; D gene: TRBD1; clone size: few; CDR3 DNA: TGCGCCAGCAGCTTGGGACAGGGACAAGAGACCCAGTACTTC; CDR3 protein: CASSLGQGQETQYF
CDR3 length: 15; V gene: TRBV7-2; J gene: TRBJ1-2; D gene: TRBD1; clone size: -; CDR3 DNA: TGTGCCAGCAGCTTAGACCCCGGGACAGGGAGTGGCTACACCTTC; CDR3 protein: CASSLDPGTGSGYTF
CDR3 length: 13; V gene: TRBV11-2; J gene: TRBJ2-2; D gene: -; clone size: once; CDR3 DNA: TGTGCCAGCAGCTCAATCCCACACAGAGAGCTGTTTTTT; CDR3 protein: CASSSIPHRELFF
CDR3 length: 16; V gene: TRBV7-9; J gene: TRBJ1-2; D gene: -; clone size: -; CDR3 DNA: TGTGCCAGCAGCTTGGCGGCAATCAAGCTGGGGTATGGCTACACCTTC; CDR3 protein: CASSLAAIKLGYGYTF
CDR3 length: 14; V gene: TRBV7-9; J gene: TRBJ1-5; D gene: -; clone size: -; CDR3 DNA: TGTGCCAGCAGCCCCGGGGCCCGCAATCAGCCCCAGCATTTT; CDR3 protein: CASSPGARNQPQHF
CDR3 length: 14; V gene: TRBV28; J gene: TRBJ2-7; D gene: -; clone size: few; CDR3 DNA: TGTGCCAGCAGTTTCGTGGCAGGGGCCTACGAGCAGTACTTC; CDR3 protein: CASSFVAGAYEQYF
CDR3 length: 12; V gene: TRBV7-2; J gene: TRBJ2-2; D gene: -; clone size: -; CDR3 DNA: TGTGCCAGCAGCTTAAGAGAAGGGGAGCTGTTTTTT; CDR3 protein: CASSLREGELFF
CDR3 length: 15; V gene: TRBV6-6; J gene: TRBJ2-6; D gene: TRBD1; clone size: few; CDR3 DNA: TGTGCCAGCGACAGGGCCCCCTCTGGGGCCAACGTCCTGACTTTC; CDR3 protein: CASDRAPSGANVLTF
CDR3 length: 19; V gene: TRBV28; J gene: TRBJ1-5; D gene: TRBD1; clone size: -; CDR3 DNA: TGTGCCAGCAGTTTTTGGCCAAAACAACAGGGGAATAACAATCAGCCCCAGCATTTT; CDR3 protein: CASSFWPKQQGNNNQPQHF
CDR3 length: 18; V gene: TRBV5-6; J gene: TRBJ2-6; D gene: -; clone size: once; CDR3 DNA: TGTGCCAGCGGCCCTCCCAATAGTCAACAAAGTCGGGCCAACGTCCTGACTTTC; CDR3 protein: CASGPPNSQQSRANVLTF
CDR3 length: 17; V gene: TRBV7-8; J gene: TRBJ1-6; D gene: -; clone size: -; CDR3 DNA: TGTGCCAGCAGCTGGCTTGACAGCCCTCTGAATAATTCACCCCTCCACTTT; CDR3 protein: CASSWLDSPLNNSPLHF
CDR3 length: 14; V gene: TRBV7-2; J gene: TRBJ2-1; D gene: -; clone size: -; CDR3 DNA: TGTGCCAGCAGCTTAGTGTCTACTCCCAATGAGCAGTTCTTC; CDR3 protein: CASSLVSTPNEQFF
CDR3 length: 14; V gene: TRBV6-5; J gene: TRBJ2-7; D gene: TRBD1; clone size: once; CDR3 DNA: TGTGCCAGCAGTTACTCCAGGACAGGGCTGGAGCAGTACTTC; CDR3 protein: CASSYSRTGLEQYF
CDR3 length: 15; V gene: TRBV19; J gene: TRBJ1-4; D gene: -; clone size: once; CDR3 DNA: TGTGCCAGTAGTCAACAATCGACCGGGGGGGAAAAACTGTTTTTT; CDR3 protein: CASSQQSTGGEKLFF
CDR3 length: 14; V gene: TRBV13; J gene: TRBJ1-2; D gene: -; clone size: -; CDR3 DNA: TGTGCCAGCATATGGCATCACCCTAACTATGGCTACACCTTC; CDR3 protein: CASIWHHPNYGYTF
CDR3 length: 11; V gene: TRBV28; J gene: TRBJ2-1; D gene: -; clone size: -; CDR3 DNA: TGTGCCAGCAGTACTACTAGAGAGCAGTTCTTC; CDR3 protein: CASSTTREQFF
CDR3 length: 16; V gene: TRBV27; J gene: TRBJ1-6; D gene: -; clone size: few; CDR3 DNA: TGTGCCAGCAGTCGCACTATAAAGACAGGTCCCCCACCCCTCCACTTT; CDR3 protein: CASSRTIKTGPPPLHF
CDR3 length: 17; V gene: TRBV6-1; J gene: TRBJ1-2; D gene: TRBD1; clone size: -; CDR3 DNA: TGTGCCAGCAGTGCCGCGAAACTCCTGGACAGGGTATATGGCTACACCTTC; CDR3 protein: CASSAAKLLDRVYGYTF
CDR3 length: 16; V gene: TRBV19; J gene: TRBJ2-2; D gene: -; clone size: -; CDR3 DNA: TGTGCCAGTAGTTCGGACGGAACGATTAACACCGGGGAGCTGTTTTTT; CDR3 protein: CASSSDGTINTGELFF
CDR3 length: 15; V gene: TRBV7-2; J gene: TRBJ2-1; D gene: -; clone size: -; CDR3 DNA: TGTGCCAGCAGCTTACAGACAGCCTTCAATCATGAGCAGTTCTTC; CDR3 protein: CASSLQTAFNHEQFF
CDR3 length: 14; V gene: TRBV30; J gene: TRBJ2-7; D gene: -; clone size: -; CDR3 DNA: TGTGCCTGGAGTGTAGGAGGGGCGGCCTACGAGCAGTACTTC; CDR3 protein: CAWSVGGAAYEQYF
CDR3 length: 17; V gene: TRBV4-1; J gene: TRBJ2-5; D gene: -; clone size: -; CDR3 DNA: TGCGCCAGCAGCCAGGGCGGCCTAGGGGCAGGGGTGGAGACCCAGTACTTC; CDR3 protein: CASSQGGLGAGVETQYF
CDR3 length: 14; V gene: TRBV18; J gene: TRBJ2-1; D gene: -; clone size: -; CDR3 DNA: TGTGCCAGCTCACCGACATCATCGTCCGATGAGCAGTTCTTC; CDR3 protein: CASSPTSSSDEQFF
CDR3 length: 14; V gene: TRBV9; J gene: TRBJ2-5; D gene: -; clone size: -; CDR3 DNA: TGTGCCAGCAGCGGGGGGCAGGGAGGAGAGACCCAGTACTTC; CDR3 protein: CASSGGQGGETQYF
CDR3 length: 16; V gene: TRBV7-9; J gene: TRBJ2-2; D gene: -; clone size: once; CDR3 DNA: TGTGCCAGCAGCTTAATTTCCAGGACGAACACCGGGGAGCTGTTTTTT; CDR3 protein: CASSLISRTNTGELFF
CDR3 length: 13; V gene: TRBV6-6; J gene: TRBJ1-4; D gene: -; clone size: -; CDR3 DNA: TGTGCCAGCAGTTCAGGGTTTGGTGAAAAACTGTTTTTT; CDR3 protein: CASSSGFGEKLFF
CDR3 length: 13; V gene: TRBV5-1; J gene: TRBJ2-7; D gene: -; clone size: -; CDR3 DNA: TGCGCCAGCAGCTTGGCCGACAGGTCCCAGCAGTACTTC; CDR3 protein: CASSLADRSQQYF
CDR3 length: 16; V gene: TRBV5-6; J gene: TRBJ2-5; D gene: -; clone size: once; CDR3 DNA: TGTGCCAGCAGCTTGGTGAGGGGCCCAGGCGTAGAGACCCAGTACTTC; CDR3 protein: CASSLVRGPGVETQYF
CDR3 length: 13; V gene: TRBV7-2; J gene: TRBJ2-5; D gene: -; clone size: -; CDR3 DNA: TGTGCCAGCAGGGGGGCCTACCAAGAGACCCAGTACTTC; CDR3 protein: CASRGAYQETQYF
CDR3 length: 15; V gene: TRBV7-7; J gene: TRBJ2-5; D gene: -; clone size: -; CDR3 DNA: TGTGCCAGCAGCTTAGTGTGGGAAGTCCAAGAGACCCAGTACTTC; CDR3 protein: CASSLVWEVQETQYF
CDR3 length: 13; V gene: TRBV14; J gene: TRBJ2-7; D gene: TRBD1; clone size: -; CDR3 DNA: TGTGCCAGCAGTTCGGACAGGACCTACGAGCAGTACTTC; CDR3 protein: CASSSDRTYEQYF
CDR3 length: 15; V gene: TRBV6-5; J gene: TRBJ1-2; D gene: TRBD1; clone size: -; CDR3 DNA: TGTGCCAGCAAGGGATCGACAGGGGCGTCCTATGGCTACACCTTC; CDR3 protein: CASKGSTGASYGYTF
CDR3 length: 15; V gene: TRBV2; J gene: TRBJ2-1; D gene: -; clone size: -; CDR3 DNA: TGTGCCAGCAGAGGACTACCTACCACCTACAATGAGCAGTTCTTC; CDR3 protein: CASRGLPTTYNEQFF
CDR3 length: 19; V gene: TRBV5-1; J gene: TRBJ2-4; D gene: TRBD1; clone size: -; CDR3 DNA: TGCGCCAGCAGCTTGGCGGGACAGGGGTCCCCTCTAGCCAAAAACATTCAGTACTTC; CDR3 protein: CASSLAGQGSPLAKNIQYF
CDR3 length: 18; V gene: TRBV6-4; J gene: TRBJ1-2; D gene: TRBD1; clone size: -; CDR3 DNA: TGTGCCAGCACCCAATGGGGACAGGGGACCCATTTTAACTATGGCTACACCTTC; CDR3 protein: CASTQWGQGTHFNYGYTF
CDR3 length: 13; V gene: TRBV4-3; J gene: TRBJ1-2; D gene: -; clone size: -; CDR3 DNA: TGCGCCAGCAGCCAAGCCCCGGGACTGGGCTACACCTTC; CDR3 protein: CASSQAPGLGYTF
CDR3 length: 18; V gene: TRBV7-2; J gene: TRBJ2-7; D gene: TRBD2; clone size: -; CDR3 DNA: TGTGCCAGCAGCTTAAGGGGGAGAAGCGGGGGAGCGTACTACGAGCAGTACTTC; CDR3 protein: CASSLRGRSGGAYYEQYF
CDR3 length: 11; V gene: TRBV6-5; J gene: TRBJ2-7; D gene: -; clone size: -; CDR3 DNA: TGTGCCAGCAGATACAGGAATCTGCAGTACTTC; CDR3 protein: CASRYRNLQYF
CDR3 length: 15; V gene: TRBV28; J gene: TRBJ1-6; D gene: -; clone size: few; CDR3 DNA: TGTGCCAGCAGGAGGTTACAGGGAGGGAATTCACCCCTCCACTTT; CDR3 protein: CASRRLQGGNSPLHF
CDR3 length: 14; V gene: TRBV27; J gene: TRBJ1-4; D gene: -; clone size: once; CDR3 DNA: TGTGCCACTCGGAATATGGGGGCTCGAGAAAAACTGTTTTTT; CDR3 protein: CATRNMGAREKLFF
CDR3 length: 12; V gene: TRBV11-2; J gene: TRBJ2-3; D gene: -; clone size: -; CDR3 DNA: TGTGCCAGCAGCTCCTCCGGGGATACGCAGTATTTT; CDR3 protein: CASSSSGDTQYF
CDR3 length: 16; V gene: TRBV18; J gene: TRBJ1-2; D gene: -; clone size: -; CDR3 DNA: TGTGCCAGCTCACGCTCCTTTTCGGACACCAACTATGGCTACACCTTC; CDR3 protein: CASSRSFSDTNYGYTF